The rows below give T cell receptor beta chains drawn from one sample of a study of T cell repertoires in cytomegalovirus infection. The antigens for these receptors are not known. TCRdb fed the reads into MiXCR, producing one record per CDR3 protein. In the table there are about 770,000 distinct CDR3 sequences, roughly 29% of which are singletons. The source was cultured CD8+ T cells from PBMCs, collected from culture after CMV antigen stimulation. Source of these receptors: a human donor in good health (CMV status not recorded). Some clones in this sample may be carry-over from other donors' samples. CDR3s include the opening cysteine and the closing phenylalanine or tryptophan. The D gene is left open where the match is weak. Some rows mark clone size as missing; the rest say once, few, many or name a class of expanded clone.

abundance: NA
j_gene: TRBJ1-4
len: 19
v_gene: TRBV4-3
d_gene: TRBD1
CDR3aa: CASSQENRDRGRNNEKLFF
CDR3nt: TGCGCCAGCAGCCAAGAGAACCGGGACAGGGGCCGAAATAATGAAAAACTGTTTTTT

abundance: few
j_gene: TRBJ1-1
len: 16
v_gene: TRBV9
d_gene: TRBD1
CDR3aa: CASSVATEGARTEAFF
CDR3nt: TGTGCCAGCAGCGTAGCTACAGAGGGGGCGAGGACTGAAGCTTTCTTT

abundance: once
j_gene: TRBJ1-2
len: 12
v_gene: TRBV2
d_gene: NA
CDR3aa: CATPTVNYGYTF
CDR3nt: TGTGCCACCCCGACCGTAAACTATGGCTACACCTTC

abundance: few
j_gene: TRBJ1-5
len: 15
v_gene: TRBV7-9
d_gene: NA
CDR3aa: CASSLDRDIGRPQHF
CDR3nt: TGTGCCAGCAGCTTAGACCGGGACATAGGGCGGCCCCAGCATTTT

abundance: NA
j_gene: TRBJ2-5
len: 15
v_gene: TRBV4-3
d_gene: NA
CDR3aa: CASSQFQGNQETQYF
CDR3nt: TGCGCCAGCAGCCAGTTCCAGGGAAATCAAGAGACCCAGTACTTC

abundance: NA
j_gene: TRBJ1-1
len: 12
v_gene: TRBV6-1
d_gene: NA
CDR3aa: CASSAWNTEAFF
CDR3nt: TGTGCCAGTTCAGCCTGGAACACTGAAGCTTTCTTT

abundance: many
j_gene: TRBJ1-3
len: 15
v_gene: TRBV10-3
d_gene: TRBD1
CDR3aa: CAIRQGHRSGNTIYF
CDR3nt: TGTGCCATCCGACAGGGACACCGCTCTGGAAACACCATATATTTT

abundance: NA
j_gene: TRBJ1-2
len: 11
v_gene: TRBV20-1
d_gene: NA
CDR3aa: CSAPVGGGYTF
CDR3nt: TGCAGTGCCCCCGTCGGGGGCGGCTACACCTTC

abundance: NA
j_gene: TRBJ2-1
len: 9
v_gene: TRBV15
d_gene: NA
CDR3aa: CGWGDEQFF
CDR3nt: TGTGGGTGGGGCGATGAGCAGTTCTTC

abundance: few
j_gene: TRBJ2-7
len: 16
v_gene: TRBV6-1
d_gene: NA
CDR3aa: CASSVRQWGGYYEQYF
CDR3nt: TGTGCCAGCAGTGTTCGACAGTGGGGAGGATACTACGAGCAGTACTTC

abundance: NA
j_gene: TRBJ2-4
len: 17
v_gene: TRBV6-5
d_gene: NA
CDR3aa: CASSYSTGHPAKNIQYF
CDR3nt: TGTGCCAGCAGTTACTCAACAGGACACCCAGCCAAAAACATTCAGTACTTC

abundance: NA
j_gene: TRBJ2-2
len: 13
v_gene: TRBV20-1
d_gene: NA
CDR3aa: CSARSEESGELFF
CDR3nt: TGCAGTGCTAGGTCTGAGGAGTCCGGGGAGCTGTTTTTT

abundance: NA
j_gene: TRBJ2-6
len: 16
v_gene: TRBV9
d_gene: NA
CDR3aa: CASSVPGGLGANVLTF
CDR3nt: TGTGCCAGCAGCGTACCTGGGGGGCTCGGGGCCAACGTCCTGACTTTC

abundance: NA
j_gene: TRBJ2-6
len: 15
v_gene: TRBV29-1
d_gene: TRBD1
CDR3aa: CSVVHRGTGANVLTF
CDR3nt: TGCAGCGTTGTGCACAGGGGGACTGGGGCCAACGTCCTGACTTTC

abundance: NA
j_gene: TRBJ1-5
len: 13
v_gene: TRBV20-1
d_gene: NA
CDR3aa: CSARGGEGQPQHF
CDR3nt: TGCAGTGCTAGAGGGGGGGAGGGCCAGCCCCAGCATTTT

abundance: NA
j_gene: TRBJ2-1
len: 22
v_gene: TRBV28
d_gene: NA
CDR3aa: CASSGKPEGGQGVRVSYNEQFF
CDR3nt: TGTGCCAGCAGCGGGAAACCCGAGGGGGGGCAGGGGGTAAGGGTTTCCTACAATGAGCAGTTCTTC

abundance: NA
j_gene: TRBJ1-5
len: 13
v_gene: TRBV27
d_gene: NA
CDR3aa: CASSFGDNQPQHF
CDR3nt: TGTGCCAGCAGTTTTGGGGACAATCAGCCCCAGCATTTT

abundance: few
j_gene: TRBJ1-1
len: 15
v_gene: TRBV7-9
d_gene: TRBD1
CDR3aa: CASSPRETGSIEAFF
CDR3nt: TGTGCCAGCAGCCCCCGGGAGACAGGGTCGATTGAAGCTTTCTTT

abundance: NA
j_gene: TRBJ2-1
len: 12
v_gene: TRBV10-2
d_gene: NA
CDR3aa: CASSGGSHEQFF
CDR3nt: TGCGCCAGCAGTGGGGGTTCCCATGAGCAGTTCTTC

abundance: NA
j_gene: TRBJ2-2
len: 19
v_gene: TRBV7-6
d_gene: TRBD2
CDR3aa: CASSLIEVRPSGDVGELFF
CDR3nt: TGTGCCAGCAGCTTAATAGAGGTTCGACCTAGCGGGGACGTCGGGGAGCTGTTTTTT

abundance: NA
j_gene: TRBJ2-5
len: 14
v_gene: TRBV7-9
d_gene: NA
CDR3aa: CASALVWPQETQYF
CDR3nt: TGTGCCAGCGCCCTGGTCTGGCCTCAAGAGACCCAGTACTTC

abundance: NA
j_gene: TRBJ1-1
len: 15
v_gene: TRBV25-1
d_gene: TRBD1
CDR3aa: CANSELQGRDTEAFF
CDR3nt: TGTGCCAACAGTGAACTACAGGGGCGGGACACTGAAGCTTTCTTT

abundance: NA
j_gene: TRBJ2-2
len: 16
v_gene: TRBV23-1
d_gene: TRBD2
CDR3aa: CASSQSSGGATGELFF
CDR3nt: TGCGCCAGCAGTCAATCCAGCGGGGGGGCCACCGGGGAGCTGTTTTTT

abundance: NA
j_gene: TRBJ2-1
len: 17
v_gene: TRBV9
d_gene: TRBD2
CDR3aa: CASSATSGASSYNEQFF
CDR3nt: TGTGCCAGCAGCGCGACTAGCGGGGCGAGCTCCTACAATGAGCAGTTCTTC

abundance: NA
j_gene: TRBJ1-1
len: 15
v_gene: TRBV6-5
d_gene: TRBD1
CDR3aa: CASSYTDRVDTEAFF
CDR3nt: TGTGCCAGCAGTTACACGGACAGGGTGGACACTGAAGCTTTCTTT

abundance: many
j_gene: TRBJ2-6
len: 14
v_gene: TRBV11-1
d_gene: NA
CDR3aa: CASTGWGEVNVLTF
CDR3nt: TGTGCCAGCACCGGATGGGGGGAAGTCAACGTCCTGACTTTC

abundance: NA
j_gene: TRBJ2-3
len: 16
v_gene: TRBV10-3
d_gene: TRBD2
CDR3aa: CATTASGGGGTDTQYF
CDR3nt: TGTGCCACCACTGCTAGCGGGGGAGGGGGCACAGATACGCAGTATTTT

abundance: NA
j_gene: TRBJ2-3
len: 18
v_gene: TRBV7-9
d_gene: NA
CDR3aa: CASSQPEMEGSKTDTQYF
CDR3nt: TGTGCCAGCAGCCAGCCTGAGATGGAGGGGAGTAAAACAGATACGCAGTATTTT

abundance: NA
j_gene: TRBJ1-1
len: 20
v_gene: TRBV28
d_gene: NA
CDR3aa: CASSLFLIDPMTAQNTEAFF
CDR3nt: TGTGCCAGCAGTTTATTCTTAATCGATCCGATGACAGCCCAAAACACTGAAGCTTTCTTT

abundance: NA
j_gene: TRBJ2-1
len: 15
v_gene: TRBV9
d_gene: NA
CDR3aa: CASSTIGTRGDEQFF
CDR3nt: TGTGCCAGCAGCACCATCGGGACTCGAGGCGATGAGCAGTTCTTC

abundance: NA
j_gene: TRBJ2-7
len: 14
v_gene: TRBV15
d_gene: NA
CDR3aa: CATSPKPGSYEQYF
CDR3nt: TGTGCCACCAGCCCCAAGCCAGGATCCTACGAGCAGTACTTC

abundance: NA
j_gene: TRBJ1-4
len: 15
v_gene: TRBV10-3
d_gene: TRBD1
CDR3aa: CAIRDRDGSNEKLFF
CDR3nt: TGTGCCATCAGAGACAGGGATGGGTCGAATGAAAAACTGTTTTTT

abundance: few
j_gene: TRBJ2-4
len: 15
v_gene: TRBV4-1
d_gene: NA
CDR3aa: CASSQDELAKNIQYF
CDR3nt: TGCGCCAGCAGCCAAGATGAGCTAGCCAAAAACATTCAGTACTTC

abundance: NA
j_gene: TRBJ1-3
len: 16
v_gene: TRBV7-4
d_gene: NA
CDR3aa: CASSSGQTNSGNTIYF
CDR3nt: TGTGCCAGCAGCTCGGGCCAAACCAACTCTGGAAACACCATATATTTT

abundance: few
j_gene: TRBJ2-1
len: 12
v_gene: TRBV12-3/TRBV12-4
d_gene: TRBD1
CDR3aa: CANRGSYNEQFF
CDR3nt: TGTGCCAACAGGGGTTCCTACAATGAGCAGTTCTTC

abundance: many
j_gene: TRBJ2-5
len: 15
v_gene: TRBV7-6
d_gene: NA
CDR3aa: CASSLGGGAKETQYF
CDR3nt: TGTGCCAGCAGCTTAGGTGGAGGGGCGAAAGAGACCCAGTACTTC

abundance: NA
j_gene: TRBJ2-1
len: 14
v_gene: TRBV24-1
d_gene: NA
CDR3aa: CATSDFRGGLEQFF
CDR3nt: TGTGCCACCAGTGATTTCAGGGGAGGGCTTGAGCAGTTCTTC

abundance: NA
j_gene: TRBJ1-2
len: 14
v_gene: TRBV7-9
d_gene: NA
CDR3aa: CASSLSGIHYGYTF
CDR3nt: TGTGCCAGCAGCCTCTCGGGGATACACTATGGCTACACCTTC

abundance: NA
j_gene: TRBJ1-2
len: 11
v_gene: TRBV2
d_gene: NA
CDR3aa: CASRGVHGYTF
CDR3nt: TGTGCCAGCAGGGGCGTCCATGGCTACACCTTC

abundance: NA
j_gene: TRBJ2-7
len: 15
v_gene: TRBV6-6
d_gene: NA
CDR3aa: CASSYSIGRGYEQYF
CDR3nt: TGTGCCAGCAGTTACTCTATAGGAAGGGGCTACGAGCAGTACTTC

abundance: few
j_gene: TRBJ2-5
len: 16
v_gene: TRBV7-2
d_gene: TRBD1
CDR3aa: CASSLLLDRVRETQYF
CDR3nt: TGTGCCAGCAGCTTACTCCTCGACAGGGTGAGGGAGACCCAGTACTTC

abundance: NA
j_gene: TRBJ1-2
len: 15
v_gene: TRBV7-9
d_gene: NA
CDR3aa: CASSLASRARDGYTF
CDR3nt: TGTGCCAGCAGCTTAGCTAGCAGGGCTAGGGATGGCTACACCTTC

abundance: NA
j_gene: TRBJ1-6
len: 15
v_gene: TRBV7-9
d_gene: TRBD1
CDR3aa: CASSITDRVDSPLHF
CDR3nt: TGTGCCAGCAGCATAACCGACAGGGTGGACTCACCCCTCCACTTT

abundance: few
j_gene: TRBJ1-5
len: 16
v_gene: TRBV19
d_gene: NA
CDR3aa: CASMVAHRDSNQPQHF
CDR3nt: TGTGCCAGTATGGTCGCCCATCGGGATAGCAATCAGCCCCAGCATTTT

abundance: NA
j_gene: TRBJ2-5
len: 16
v_gene: TRBV6-6
d_gene: TRBD2
CDR3aa: CASTLYLAGGQETQYF
CDR3nt: TGTGCCAGCACCTTATATCTAGCGGGGGGCCAAGAGACCCAGTACTTC

abundance: few
j_gene: TRBJ1-5
len: 15
v_gene: TRBV19
d_gene: NA
CDR3aa: CASSGLEVANQPQHF
CDR3nt: TGTGCCAGTAGTGGCCTGGAGGTTGCCAATCAGCCCCAGCATTTT

abundance: NA
j_gene: TRBJ1-5
len: 13
v_gene: TRBV6-2/TRBV6-3
d_gene: NA
CDR3aa: CASTFARNQPQHF
CDR3nt: TGTGCCAGCACCTTCGCCAGGAATCAGCCCCAGCATTTT

abundance: few
j_gene: TRBJ2-3
len: 16
v_gene: TRBV27
d_gene: NA
CDR3aa: CASSLSRPVGTDTQYF
CDR3nt: TGTGCCAGCAGTTTAAGCAGGCCTGTTGGCACAGATACGCAGTATTTT

abundance: NA
j_gene: TRBJ2-7
len: 17
v_gene: TRBV7-1
d_gene: NA
CDR3aa: CASRGTLDGTSFYEQYF
CDR3nt: TGTGCCAGCAGGGGGACCTTGGATGGAACGTCCTTTTACGAGCAGTACTTC

abundance: once
j_gene: TRBJ2-5
len: 18
v_gene: TRBV14
d_gene: NA
CDR3aa: CASSHRRVPPTHQETQYF
CDR3nt: TGTGCCAGCAGCCACCGACGGGTTCCCCCCACTCACCAAGAGACCCAGTACTTC

abundance: NA
j_gene: TRBJ1-6
len: 15
v_gene: TRBV4-1
d_gene: NA
CDR3aa: CASSRTGQLNSPLHF
CDR3nt: TGCGCCAGCAGCCGGACCGGACAGTTGAATTCACCCCTCCACTTT

abundance: NA
j_gene: TRBJ2-5
len: 14
v_gene: TRBV7-4
d_gene: NA
CDR3aa: CASSLETYRETQYF
CDR3nt: TGTGCCAGCAGCTTAGAGACCTACCGTGAGACCCAGTACTTC

abundance: NA
j_gene: TRBJ1-1
len: 12
v_gene: TRBV6-1
d_gene: NA
CDR3aa: CASSEAQGEAFF
CDR3nt: TGTGCCAGCAGTGAAGCGCAGGGTGAAGCTTTCTTT

abundance: NA
j_gene: TRBJ1-1
len: 16
v_gene: TRBV28
d_gene: NA
CDR3aa: CASSFYYRIMNTEAFF
CDR3nt: TGTGCCAGCAGTTTCTACTACAGGATCATGAACACTGAAGCTTTCTTT

abundance: NA
j_gene: TRBJ2-3
len: 14
v_gene: TRBV6-6
d_gene: NA
CDR3aa: CASSYRGITDTQYF
CDR3nt: TGTGCCAGCAGTTATAGGGGAATCACAGATACGCAGTATTTT